A single sample gave rise to the 17 T cell receptor beta chains below, sequenced in a study of patients and donors after allogeneic stem cell transplantation. From the RT-PCR reads, TCRdb called clonotypes with MiXCR, one entry per CDR3 protein. The sample lists under 200,000 distinct CDR3 sequences; approximately 22% were seen once. Sequencing was done on a sample of blood, either unsorted or a sorted T cell fraction (not recorded which). The receptors originated from a human donor who was either an allogeneic HSCT recipient or a stem cell or donor lymphocyte infusion donor (not recorded which). It is not recorded whose cells these are; they may come from a transplant donor.

This rearrangement joins TRBV27 to TRBJ1-1, with D perhaps matching TRBD1 (6 bases). The CDR3 is made up of 15 amino acids. V lost 2 bases and J lost 7, with 17 bases in between. Germline loops: CDR1 MNHEY, CDR2 SMNVEV (reference sequence). The CDR3 is CASSLSSRGAVEAFF. CDR3 in DNA: TGTGCCAGCAGTTTAAGTTCTCGGGGGGCGGTTGAAGCTTTCTTT.

This clonotype came up a few times. The CDR3 sequence is CASSRMNTEAFF. The CDR3, as DNA: TGTGCCAGCAGCAGGATGAACACTGAAGCTTTCTTT. This rearrangement joins TRBV7-7 to TRBJ1-1; D call uncertain. CDR1 is SSHAT and CDR2 is FNYEAQ in the germline V gene (reference sequence). Between the trimmed V and J ends, which lost 5 bases and 0 bases, there was a span of 4 bases. This CDR3 has 12 amino acids.

This clonotype was seen a handful of times. The V and J genes are TRBV7-3 and TRBJ2-2; TRBD1 might be the D (5 bases). Germline lookup yields CDR1 SGHTA and CDR2 FQGTGA. This CDR3 contains 13 residues. With 5 bases removed from V and 6 bases from J, the gap between germline ends came to 10 bases. The CDR3 here is CASSPRGPGELFF. In nucleotides, the CDR3 is TGTGCCAGCAGCCCTAGGGGCCCCGGGGAGCTGTTTTTT.

The chain recombines TRBV3-1 with TRBJ2-7; D is unclear. The V end lost 0 bases, the J end lost 3 bases, and 9 bases lay between the germline ends. The CDR3 sequence is 14 residues long. CDR1 and CDR2 from the germline V gene are LGHDT and YNNKEL (reference sequence). The CDR3 loop is CASSQDRSFYEQYF. DNA for the CDR3: TGTGCCAGCAGCCAAGACAGGTCGTTCTACGAGCAGTACTTC.

The chain employs TRBV9 and TRBJ2-2; 7 bases align to TRBD2. The CDR3 extends over 16 amino acids. Germline V lookup: CDR1 SGDLS, CDR2 YYNGEE. The junction had 3 bases not matched to a gene; V was cut back by 0 bases and J by 1 base. CDR3 region: CASSVAGGGNTGELFF. The DNA for the CDR3 is TGTGCCAGCAGCGTAGCCGGCGGGGGGAACACCGGGGAGCTGTTTTTT.

The chain recombines TRBV28 with TRBJ2-2; D is unresolved. CDR1 MDHEN and CDR2 SYDVKM come from the germline V gene. This CDR3 spans 12 amino acids. V dropped 6 bases and J dropped 6 bases, with 8 bases sitting between them. CDR3 in amino acids: CASRIGSGELFF. Written as DNA, the CDR3 is TGTGCCAGCAGAATCGGCTCCGGGGAGCTGTTTTTT.

The V gene is TRBV7-2, the J gene TRBJ1-6; a possible D gene is TRBD1 (5 bases). Trimming removed 8 bases at V and 8 bases at J, with 13 bases between. This CDR3 is 13 amino acids long. In germline, CDR1 is SGHTA, CDR2 FQGNSA. CDR3: CASATGGDSPLHF. The CDR3 nucleotides read TGTGCCAGCGCAACCGGGGGGGATTCACCCCTCCACTTT.

This clonotype was detected ten times or more. This chain's CDR3 is CSVSPSGQGEGYTF. CDR3 bases: TGCAGCGTTTCACCTTCAGGACAGGGGGAAGGCTACACCTTC. The chain is built from TRBV29-1 and TRBJ1-2; 10 positions match TRBD1. After removal of 5 bases from V and 8 bases from J, the junction contained 11 bases not matched to a gene. This CDR3 has 14 amino acids. Germline V lookup: CDR1 SQVTM, CDR2 ANQGSEA. Variable domain in full (rest from reference TRBV29-1 and TRBJ1-2): SAVISQKPSRDICQRGTSLTIQCQVDSQVTMMFWYRQQPGQSLTLIATANQGSEATYESGFVIDKFPISRPNLTFSTLTVSNMSPEDSSIYLCSVSPSGQGEGYTFGSGTRLTVV.

In its sample, this clonotype was seen a few times. The chain employs TRBV7-2 and TRBJ1-6; 7 bases agree with TRBD1. The CDR3 loop spans 15 amino acids. Unmatched junction bases numbered 9, after V lost 4 bases and J lost 9 bases. The V gene's germline CDR1 is SGHTA and CDR2 FQGNSA. The CDR3 nucleotides are TGTGCCAGCAGCTCCCTAAGGGCAGGGGGTTCACCCCTCCACTTT. Translating it yields CASSSLRAGGSPLHF. Using reference TRBV7-2 and TRBJ1-6 for the parts outside the CDR3, the full variable domain is GAGVSQSPSNKVTEKGKDVELRCDPISGHTALYWYRQSLGQGLEFLIYFQGNSAPDKSGLPSDRFSAERTGGSVSTLTIQRTQQEDSAVYLCASSSLRAGGSPLHFGNGTRLTVT.

This clonotype was observed at least ten times. The chain employs TRBV11-2 and TRBJ1-5; D gene ambiguous. V was clipped by 2 bases and J by 5 bases, with 13 bases between them. CDR3 length: 15 amino acids. CDR1 is SGHAT, CDR2 FQNNGV, per germline. The CDR3 loop reads CASSLNGLVDQPQHF. Here the CDR3 DNA reads TGTGCCAGCAGCTTAAACGGGTTGGTGGATCAGCCCCAGCATTTT. Full variable domain (remainder filled in from reference TRBV11-2 and TRBJ1-5): EAGVAQSPRYKIIEKRQSVAFWCNPISGHATLYWYQQILGQGPKLLIQFQNNGVVDDSQLPKDRFSAERLKGVDSTLKIQPAKLEDSAVYLCASSLNGLVDQPQHFGDGTRLSIL.

V is TRBV19 and J is TRBJ1-3; D may be TRBD1 (6 bases). V gave up 1 base and J gave up 2 bases, with 9 bases separating them. The CDR3 runs to 15 residues. Germline V CDR1 and CDR2: LNHDA, SQIVND (reference sequence). The chain's CDR3 is CASSIAQGTGNTIYF. The CDR3 DNA follows: TGTGCCAGTAGTATAGCACAGGGAACTGGAAACACCATATATTTT.

This clonotype was picked up a small number of times. The chain links TRBV3-1 to TRBJ2-5, with D possibly TRBD2 on 6 matching bases. The V end was cut by 1 base, the J end by 3 bases, with 9 bases between. The CDR3 runs to 14 residues. Germline loops: CDR1 LGHDT, CDR2 YNNKEL (reference sequence). The CDR3 sequence is CASSQGTTEETQYF. The CDR3 region has the DNA TGTGCCAGCAGCCAAGGGACTACAGAAGAGACCCAGTACTTC.

V is TRBV20-1 and J is TRBJ2-1; no definite D call. V lost 3 bases, J lost 4 bases, and 10 bases lay in between. The CDR3 runs 13 residues. Germline V gene data show CDR1 as DFQATT and CDR2 as SNEGSKA (reference sequence). The CDR3 coding sequence is TGCAGTGCTAGCGGGCCAGGATACAATGAGCAGTTCTTC. As protein: CSASGPGYNEQFF.

This sequence joins TRBV27 and TRBJ2-2; D is possibly TRBD1 (5 bases). Germline CDR1 and CDR2: MNHEY and SMNVEV (reference sequence). There are 14 residues in the CDR3. The ends were cut back, 5 bases at V and 1 base at J, with 8 bases in the middle. The CDR3 region is CASSSQGNTGELFF. The CDR3 region has the DNA TGTGCCAGCAGTAGCCAGGGGAACACCGGGGAGCTGTTTTTT.

V gene TRBV20-1 combines with J gene TRBJ2-3; tentative D call: TRBD2 (5 bases). Trimming took off 4 bases at V and 10 bases at J, with 12 bases between the two ends. Germline values: CDR1 DFQATT, CDR2 SNEGSKA (reference sequence). The CDR3 covers 11 residues. CDR3: CSATRGEAQYF. The CDR3 nucleotides read TGCAGTGCTACCCGGGGTGAGGCGCAGTATTTT.

The chain employs TRBV20-1 and TRBJ2-2; D unresolved. V was clipped by 0 bases and J by 0 bases, with 8 bases between them. From germline, CDR1 is DFQATT and CDR2 SNEGSKA (reference sequence). CDR3 length equals 15 residues. As DNA, the CDR3 is TGCAGTGCTAGAGACGGTGGCCCGAACACCGGGGAGCTGTTTTTT. Translated, it gives CSARDGGPNTGELFF.

The chain links TRBV5-1 to TRBJ1-2; tentative D call: TRBD1 (6 bases). Trimming stripped 7 bases from V and 4 bases from J, with 32 bases between. This CDR3 has 19 amino acids. CDR1 is SGHRS, CDR2 YFSETQ, per germline. The CDR3 DNA follows: TGCGCCAGCCGGAGCAAATTCCAATTCTTCCTCAGGGGCGCCTATGGCTACACCTTC. Amino acids: CASRSKFQFFLRGAYGYTF.